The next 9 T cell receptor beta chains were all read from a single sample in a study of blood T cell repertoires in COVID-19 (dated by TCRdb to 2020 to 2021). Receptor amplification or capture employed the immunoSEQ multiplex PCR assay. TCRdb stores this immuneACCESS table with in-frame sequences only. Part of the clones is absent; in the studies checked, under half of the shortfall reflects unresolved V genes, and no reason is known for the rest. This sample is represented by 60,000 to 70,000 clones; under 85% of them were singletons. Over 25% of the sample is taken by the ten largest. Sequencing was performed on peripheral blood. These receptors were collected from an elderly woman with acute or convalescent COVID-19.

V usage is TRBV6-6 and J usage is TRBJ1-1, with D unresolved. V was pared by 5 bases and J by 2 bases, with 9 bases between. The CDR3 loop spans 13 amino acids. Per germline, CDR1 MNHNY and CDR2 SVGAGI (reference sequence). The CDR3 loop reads CASSASTNTEAFF. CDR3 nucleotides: TGTGCCAGCAGTGCCTCGACAAACACTGAAGCTTTCTTT.

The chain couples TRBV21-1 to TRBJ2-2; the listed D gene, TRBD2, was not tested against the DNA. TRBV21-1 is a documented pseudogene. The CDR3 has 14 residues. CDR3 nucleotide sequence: TGTGCCAGCAGCAATAGGGAGCGGGACGGGGAGCTGTTTTTT. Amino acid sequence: CASSNRERDGELFF.

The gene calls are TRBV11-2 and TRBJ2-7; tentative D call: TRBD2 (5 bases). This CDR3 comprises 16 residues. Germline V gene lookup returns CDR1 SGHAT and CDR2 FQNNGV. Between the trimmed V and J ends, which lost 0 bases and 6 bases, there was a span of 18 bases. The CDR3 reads CASSLDIAVRGVEQYF. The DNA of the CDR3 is TGTGCCAGCAGCTTAGATATCGCGGTTCGGGGAGTCGAGCAGTACTTC.

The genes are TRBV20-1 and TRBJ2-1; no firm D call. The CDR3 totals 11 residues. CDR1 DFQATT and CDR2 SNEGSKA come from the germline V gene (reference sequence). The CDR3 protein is CSATSENEQFF. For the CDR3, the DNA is TGCAGCGCCACGTCTGAGAATGAGCAGTTCTTC.

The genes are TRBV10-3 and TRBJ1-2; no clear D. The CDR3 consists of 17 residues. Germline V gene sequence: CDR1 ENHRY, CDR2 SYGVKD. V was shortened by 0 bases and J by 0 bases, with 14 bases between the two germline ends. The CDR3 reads CAISESSQASANYGYTF. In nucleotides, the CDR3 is TGTGCCATCAGTGAGTCGAGTCAGGCATCAGCTAACTATGGCTACACCTTC.

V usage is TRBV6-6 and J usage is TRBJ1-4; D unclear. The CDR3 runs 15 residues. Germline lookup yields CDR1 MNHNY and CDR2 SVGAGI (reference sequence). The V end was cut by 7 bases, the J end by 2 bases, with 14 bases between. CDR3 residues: CASTLARGTNEKLFF. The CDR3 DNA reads TGTGCCAGCACCCTGGCCCGCGGTACTAATGAAAAACTGTTTTTT.

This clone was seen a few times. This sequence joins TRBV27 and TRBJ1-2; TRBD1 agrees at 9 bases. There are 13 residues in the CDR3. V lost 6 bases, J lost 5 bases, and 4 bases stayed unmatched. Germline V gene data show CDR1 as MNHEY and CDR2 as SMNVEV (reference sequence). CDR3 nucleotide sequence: TGTGCCAGCAGGCGGACAGGGGATTATGGCTACACCTTC. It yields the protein CASRRTGDYGYTF.

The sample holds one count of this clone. The CDR3, as DNA: TGTGCCAGCAAGTCCGTGACAGGGCGCAATCAGCCCCAGCATTTT. Translating it yields CASKSVTGRNQPQHF. The gene calls are TRBV28 and TRBJ1-5, with TRBD1 identical over 7 bases. This CDR3 comprises 15 residues. V shed 7 bases, J shed 2 bases, and the junction held 8 bases outside the gene matches. The germline V gene has CDR1 MDHEN and CDR2 SYDVKM.

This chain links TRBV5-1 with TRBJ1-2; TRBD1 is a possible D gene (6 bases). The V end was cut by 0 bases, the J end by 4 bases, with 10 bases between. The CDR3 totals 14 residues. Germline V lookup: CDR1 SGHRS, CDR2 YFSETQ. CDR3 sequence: CASSLEQGTYGYTF. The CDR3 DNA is TGCGCCAGCAGCTTGGAGCAGGGGACCTATGGCTACACCTTC.